The 19 T cell receptor beta chains in this list originate from one sample, sequenced in a study of blood T cells in healthy people across ages. Alongside a J-beta primer mix, a sample-barcoded 5' primer served in a second PCR lasting about 7 to 11 cycles. TCRdb reprocessed the 5' RACE reads with MiXCR, giving one entry per CDR3 protein. The repertoire holds just under 900,000 distinct CDR3 sequences, with less than 35% as singletons. Specimen: blood. These receptor sequences come from a woman aged 80 or over in good health.

This clonotype was seen more than once but under ten times. As DNA, the CDR3 is TGTGCCAGCAGCCCATACCCCGGAGGCGGGTACGAGCAGTACTTC. The encoded protein is CASSPYPGGGYEQYF. This chain connects TRBV11-2 to TRBJ2-7, with D maybe TRBD2 (5 bases). Germline V gene lookup returns CDR1 SGHAT and CDR2 FQNNGV. V was trimmed by 5 bases and J by 4 bases, leaving 18 bases between them. CDR3 size: 15 residues.

About this clonotype: This may stem from a read error, because a much larger clone lies one nucleotide away. The chain joins TRBV28 to TRBJ2-5, with 9 bases that match TRBD2. With the DNA end fitting TRBJ2-7 better, the J assignment may be wrong. Per the germline V gene, CDR1 is MDHEN and CDR2 is SYDVKM. CDR3 size: 14 residues. The CDR3 region has the DNA TGTGCCGGCAACCGGGCGGGGGGGCTCGACGAGCAGTACTTC. It specifies CAGNRAGGLDEQYF.

The V gene is TRBV29-1, the J gene TRBJ1-5, with D unresolved. In germline, CDR1 is SQVTM, CDR2 ANQGSEA. V was cut by 4 bases and J by 4 bases, with 11 bases left in between. The CDR3 has 13 residues. The CDR3 nucleotides read TGCAGCGTTGTAAAGGCCTTAAATCAGCCCCAGCATTTT. Its protein product is CSVVKALNQPQHF.

Comment on this clonotype: A clone one base away is much larger, so this may be a read error. DNA for the CDR3: TGTGCCAGCAGTGCGGGGCTTTGGGGGGAGCAGTACTTC. Residues: CASSAGLWGEQYF. The chain recombines TRBV6-5 with TRBJ2-7; a possible D gene is TRBD2 (6 bases). Deletions cut 5 bases from V and 7 bases from J, with 15 bases between. The CDR3 length is 13 residues. Per germline, CDR1 MNHEY and CDR2 SVGAGI.

V is TRBV20-1 and J is TRBJ2-7, with 9 bases matching TRBD1. Per the germline V gene, CDR1 is DFQATT and CDR2 is SNEGSKA (reference sequence). The ends lost 4 bases at V and 7 bases at J; junction bases unmatched: 11. The CDR3 is 14 amino acids. CDR3 in DNA: TGCAGTGCTATAACCGGGACAGGGTCCAATGAGCAGTACTTC. Amino acids: CSAITGTGSNEQYF.

This clonotype has ten or more counts. V gene TRBV28 combines with J gene TRBJ2-3; 8 bases line up with TRBD2. Germline assignment: CDR1 MDHEN and CDR2 SYDVKM. The trim removed 6 bases at V and 0 bases at J, leaving 5 bases unmatched. The CDR3 is 15 residues long. CDR3 residues: CASRHGGASTDTQYF. For the CDR3, the DNA is TGTGCCAGCAGACACGGGGGGGCTAGCACAGATACGCAGTATTTT.

This chain joins TRBV20-1 and TRBJ1-3; D is perhaps TRBD1 (6 bases). There are 14 residues in the CDR3. Trimming took off 4 bases at V and 0 bases at J, with 10 bases between the two ends. Germline V gene sequence: CDR1 DFQATT, CDR2 SNEGSKA (reference sequence). The CDR3: CSANRDASGNTIYF. CDR3 in DNA: TGCAGTGCTAACAGGGACGCCTCTGGAAACACCATATATTTT.

V gene TRBV20-1 combines with J gene TRBJ2-5; D tentatively fits TRBD1 or TRBD2 (5 bases each). Trimming took 6 bases from V and 2 from J, leaving 16 bases between them. The CDR3 spans 14 residues. Germline assignment: CDR1 DFQATT and CDR2 SNEGSKA (reference sequence). The CDR3 DNA reads as TGCAGTGCCCAGATCAGTTGGGGGCAAGAGACCCAGTACTTC. It yields the protein CSAQISWGQETQYF.

This clonotype occurred many times. The rearrangement uses TRBV20-1 and TRBJ1-2; no clear D. V gave up 0 bases and J gave up 6 bases, with 5 bases separating them. Germline-derived CDR1 and CDR2 are DFQATT and SNEGSKA (reference sequence). The CDR3 length is 11 residues. Here the CDR3 DNA reads TGCAGTGCTAGAGATTTTGATGGCTACACCTTC. It specifies CSARDFDGYTF.

This clonotype was recorded at least ten times. The rearrangement joins TRBV5-1 to TRBJ2-1; 7 positions match TRBD1. V lost 1 base and J lost 6; bases outside the gene matches: 1. Germline CDR1 reads SGHRS; CDR2 reads YFSETQ. The CDR3 runs 13 residues. The CDR3 DNA follows: TGCGCCAGCAGCTTGCAGGGGGTCAATGAGCAGTTCTTC. It is translated as CASSLQGVNEQFF. Drawing the rest from reference TRBV5-1 and TRBJ2-1, the complete variable domain is KAGVTQTPRYLIKTRGQQVTLSCSPISGHRSVSWYQQTPGQGLQFLFEYFSETQRNKGNFPGRFSGRQFSNSRSEMNVSTLELGDSALYLCASSLQGVNEQFFGPGTRLTVL.

This rearrangement joins TRBV7-2 to TRBJ2-4; no clear D. The V gene lost 4 bases and the J gene lost 2 bases, with 12 bases spanning the gap. This CDR3 is built from 15 residues. From germline, CDR1 is SGHTA and CDR2 FQGNSA. CDR3 bases: TGTGCCAGCAGCTACGAGGCGGATCCCAAAAACATTCAGTACTTC. Protein sequence: CASSYEADPKNIQYF. The whole variable domain, remainder taken from reference TRBV7-2 and TRBJ2-4, is GAGVSQSPSNKVTEKGKDVELRCDPISGHTALYWYRQSLGQGLEFLIYFQGNSAPDKSGLPSDRFSAERTGGSVSTLTIQRTQQEDSAVYLCASSYEADPKNIQYFGAGTRLSVL.

In the case of this clonotype: A read error may account for a junction end that differs from germline. V gene TRBV11-2 combines with J gene TRBJ2-3; the D gene is possibly TRBD2 (5 bases). Germline loops: CDR1 SGHAT, CDR2 FQNNGV. CDR3 length equals 15 residues. CDR3 protein: CAGSPHGDSTDTQYF. The DNA of the CDR3 is TGTGCCGGCAGCCCTCACGGGGATAGCACAGATACGCAGTATTTT.

V gene TRBV10-3 combines with J gene TRBJ1-1; D perhaps matches TRBD1 (5 bases). Germline loops: CDR1 ENHRY, CDR2 SYGVKD. The CDR3 consists of 14 residues. Trimming left V 6 bases short and J 4 bases short, with 15 bases between. The CDR3 reads CAIRSTEGPTEAFF. As DNA, the CDR3 is TGTGCCATCAGGTCGACAGAGGGGCCCACTGAAGCTTTCTTT.

There are many counts of this clonotype. The gene calls are TRBV5-6 and TRBJ2-7, with 8 bases aligning to TRBD1. V was pared by 6 bases and J by 0 bases, with 5 bases of the junction left unmatched. The CDR3 length is 14 residues. The germline gives CDR1 SGHDT, CDR2 YYEEEE. The CDR3 is CASTDRGASYEQYF. DNA of the CDR3: TGTGCCAGCACCGACAGGGGAGCCTCCTACGAGCAGTACTTC.

This clonotype has at least ten counts. CDR3 sequence reads: CAWSVPQGKWSYTF. The CDR3 nucleotides are TGTGCCTGGAGTGTACCCCAGGGGAAGTGGAGCTACACCTTC. The chain joins TRBV30 to TRBJ1-2, with D tentatively TRBD1 (6 bases). The CDR3 sequence is 14 residues long. V was trimmed by 0 bases and J by 9 bases, leaving 17 bases between them. The germline V gene has CDR1 GTSNPN and CDR2 SVGIG (reference sequence).

DNA of the CDR3: TGTGCCAGCAGCTTAGGAGACCTTCTGGCAGATACGCAGTATTTT. This sequence encodes CASSLGDLLADTQYF. This sequence joins TRBV7-9 and TRBJ2-3; D gene ambiguous. Germline CDR1 and CDR2: SEHNR and FQNEAQ (reference sequence). The CDR3 totals 15 residues. V was pared by 1 base and J by 4 bases, with 12 bases between.

Only one count was recorded for this clonotype. This may be a read error: a much more frequent sequence differs by one nucleotide. This chain joins TRBV18 and TRBJ2-1; 9 nucleotides agree with TRBD1. CDR1 KGHSH and CDR2 LQKENI come from the germline V gene. The CDR3 loop spans 14 amino acids. The CDR3 sequence: CASSVGQGSNGQFF. CDR3 DNA sequence: TGTGCCAGCTCGGTCGGACAGGGGAGCAATGGGCAGTTCTTC.

The CDR3 is CASSQVPGQVDYGYTF. The CDR3 nucleotides are TGCGCCAGCAGCCAAGTCCCGGGACAGGTTGACTATGGCTACACCTTC. V usage is TRBV4-1 and J usage is TRBJ1-2; TRBD1 matches 8 bases. The CDR3 covers 16 residues. Germline values: CDR1 MGHRA, CDR2 YSYEKL. V trimming: 1 base; J trimming: 3 bases; junction bases outside the gene matches: 7.

The rearrangement joins TRBV20-1 to TRBJ1-6; 9 bases match TRBD1. The CDR3 sequence is 17 residues long. With V trimmed by 0 bases and J by 6 bases, 9 bases remained unmatched. CDR1 is DFQATT and CDR2 is SNEGSKA in the germline V gene (reference sequence). The CDR3 DNA reads as TGCAGTGCTAGAGATTTGAGGACAGGGGAGATTAATTCACCCCTCCACTTT. It codes for CSARDLRTGEINSPLHF.